This T cell receptor beta chain was captured in a study of cytomegalovirus exposure and HLA in healthy donors. Comments on this clone: Its target is not known.

Study results and limitations: With later analysis, a missense DCLRE1C variant became linked to TCR beta V- and J-gene trimming. CMV serostatus alone was available as immune exposure information.

J lost 8 bases, V lost 2 bases, and 8 bases had no gene match. The CDR3 sequence is 15 residues long. CDR1 and CDR2 (germline): SGHVS, FNYEAQ. 13 Jbeta primers and 60 Vbeta primers were used for the PCR. The table came from immunoSEQ multiplex PCR; TCRdb's copy has only in-frame clones and leaves some out. The sample has 150,000 to 200,000 clones; roughly 70% are singletons. This TCR derives from a girl under 18 in good health and CMV-seronegative. This chain joins TRBV7-6 and TRBJ1-4; TRBD1 matches 7 bases. Input material: PBMCs. The CDR3 reads CASSLSIGGEEKLFF. The CDR3 DNA reads as TGTGCCAGCAGCTTATCGATAGGGGGCGAGGAAAAACTGTTTTTT.